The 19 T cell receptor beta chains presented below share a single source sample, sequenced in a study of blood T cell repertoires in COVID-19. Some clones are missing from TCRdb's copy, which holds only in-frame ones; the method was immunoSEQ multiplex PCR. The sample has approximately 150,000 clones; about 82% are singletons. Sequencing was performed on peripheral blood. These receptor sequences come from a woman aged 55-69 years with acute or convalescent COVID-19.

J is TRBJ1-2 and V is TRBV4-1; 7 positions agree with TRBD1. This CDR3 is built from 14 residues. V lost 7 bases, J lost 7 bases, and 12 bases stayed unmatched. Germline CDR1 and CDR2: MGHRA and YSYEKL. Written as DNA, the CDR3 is TGCGCCAGCACCAGGACAGGCGAGGGTGGTGGCTACACCTTC. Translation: CASTRTGEGGGYTF.

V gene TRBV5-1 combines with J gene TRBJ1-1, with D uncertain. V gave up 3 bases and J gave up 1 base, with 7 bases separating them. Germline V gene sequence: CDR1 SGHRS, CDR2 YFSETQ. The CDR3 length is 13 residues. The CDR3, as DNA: TGCGCCAGCAGCTCACCTACGAACACTGAAGCTTTCTTT. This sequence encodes CASSSPTNTEAFF.

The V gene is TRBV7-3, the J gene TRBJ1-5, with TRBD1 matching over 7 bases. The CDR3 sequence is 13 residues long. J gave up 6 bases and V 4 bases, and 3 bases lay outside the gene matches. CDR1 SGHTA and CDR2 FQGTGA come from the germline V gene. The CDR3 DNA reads TGTGCCAGCAGCTCCTACAGGGGTCAGCCCCAGCATTTT. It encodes CASSSYRGQPQHF.

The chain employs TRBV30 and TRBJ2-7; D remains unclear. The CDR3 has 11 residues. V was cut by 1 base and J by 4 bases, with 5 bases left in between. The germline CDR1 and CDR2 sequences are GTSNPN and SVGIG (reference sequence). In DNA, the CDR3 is TGTGCCTGGAGTGATAGTTACGAGCAGTACTTC. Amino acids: CAWSDSYEQYF.

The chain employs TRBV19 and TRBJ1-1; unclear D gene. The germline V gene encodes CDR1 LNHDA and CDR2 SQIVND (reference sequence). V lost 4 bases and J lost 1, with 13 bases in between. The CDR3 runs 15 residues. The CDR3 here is CASSTTLERNTEAFF. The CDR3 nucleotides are TGTGCCAGTAGTACCACTCTTGAGAGGAACACTGAAGCTTTCTTT.

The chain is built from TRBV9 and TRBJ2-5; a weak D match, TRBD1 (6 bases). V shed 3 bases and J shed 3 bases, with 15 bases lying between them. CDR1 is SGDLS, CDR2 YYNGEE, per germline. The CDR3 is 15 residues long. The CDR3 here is CASSAQGLEKETQYF. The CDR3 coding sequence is TGTGCCAGCAGCGCACAGGGATTGGAAAAAGAGACCCAGTACTTC.

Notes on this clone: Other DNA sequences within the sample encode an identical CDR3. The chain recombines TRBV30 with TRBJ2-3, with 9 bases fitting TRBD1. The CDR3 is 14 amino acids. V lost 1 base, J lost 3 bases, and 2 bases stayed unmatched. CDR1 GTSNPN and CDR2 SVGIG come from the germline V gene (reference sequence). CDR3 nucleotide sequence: TGTGCCTGGAGTGGGGGACAGGGTACAGATACGCAGTATTTT. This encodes CAWSGGQGTDTQYF.

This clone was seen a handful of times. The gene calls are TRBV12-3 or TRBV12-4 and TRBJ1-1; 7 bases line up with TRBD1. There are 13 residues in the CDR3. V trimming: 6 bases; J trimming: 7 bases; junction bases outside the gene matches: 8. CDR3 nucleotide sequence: TGTGCCAGCAGCCGGGGACAGTTTTATGAAGCTTTCTTT. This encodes CASSRGQFYEAFF.

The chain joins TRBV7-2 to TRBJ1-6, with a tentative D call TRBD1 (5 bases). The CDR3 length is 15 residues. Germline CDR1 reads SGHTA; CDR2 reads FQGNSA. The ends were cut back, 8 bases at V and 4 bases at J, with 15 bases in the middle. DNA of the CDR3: TGTGCCAGCCAGGGCATGGCAGGGTATAATTCACCCCTCCACTTT. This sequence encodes CASQGMAGYNSPLHF.

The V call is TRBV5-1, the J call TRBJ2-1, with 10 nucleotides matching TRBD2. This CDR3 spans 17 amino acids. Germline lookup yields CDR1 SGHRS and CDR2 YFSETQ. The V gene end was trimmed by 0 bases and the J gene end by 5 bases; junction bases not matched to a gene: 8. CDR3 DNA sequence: TGCGCCAGCAGCTTGGCCCTGGCTAGCGGGGGTGACAATGAGCAGTTCTTC. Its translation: CASSLALASGGDNEQFF.

Written as DNA, the CDR3 is TGTGCCAGCAGCCCTTTGGGTACAGGGGCCACTGAAGCTTTCTTT. This sequence encodes CASSPLGTGATEAFF. The rearrangement joins TRBV28 to TRBJ1-1, with 7 bases fitting TRBD1. The CDR3 sequence is 15 residues long. From germline, CDR1 is MDHEN and CDR2 SYDVKM. The J segment lost 4 bases and the V segment lost 6 bases, leaving 11 bases of the junction unmatched.

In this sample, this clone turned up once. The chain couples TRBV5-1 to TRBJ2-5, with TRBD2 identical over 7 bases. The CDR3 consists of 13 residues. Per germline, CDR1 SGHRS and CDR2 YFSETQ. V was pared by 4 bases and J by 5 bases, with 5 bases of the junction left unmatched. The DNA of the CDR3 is TGCGCCAGCAGCGTTGGACTAGGGGAGACCCAGTACTTC. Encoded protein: CASSVGLGETQYF.

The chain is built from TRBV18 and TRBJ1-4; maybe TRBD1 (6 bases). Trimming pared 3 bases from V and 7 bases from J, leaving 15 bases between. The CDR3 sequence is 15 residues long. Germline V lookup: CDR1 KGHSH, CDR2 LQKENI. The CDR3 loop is CASSPSRGVGEKLFF. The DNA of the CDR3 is TGTGCCAGCTCACCGTCCAGGGGAGTCGGTGAAAAACTGTTTTTT.

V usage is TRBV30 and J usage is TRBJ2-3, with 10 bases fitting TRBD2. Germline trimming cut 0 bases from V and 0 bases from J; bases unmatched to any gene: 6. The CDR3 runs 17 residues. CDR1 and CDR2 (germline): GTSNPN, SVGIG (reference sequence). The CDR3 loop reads CAWSVATSGYSTDTQYF. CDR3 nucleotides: TGTGCCTGGAGTGTTGCGACTAGCGGGTATAGCACAGATACGCAGTATTTT. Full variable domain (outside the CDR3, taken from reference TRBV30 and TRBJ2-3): SQTIHQWPATLVQPVGSPLSLECTVEGTSNPNLYWYRQAAGRGLQLLFYSVGIGQISSEVPQNLSASRPQDRQFILSSKKLLLSDSGFYLCAWSVATSGYSTDTQYFGPGTRLTVL.

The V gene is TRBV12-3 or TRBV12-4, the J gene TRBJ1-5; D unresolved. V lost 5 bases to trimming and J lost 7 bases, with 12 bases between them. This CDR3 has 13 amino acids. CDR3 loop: CASSIHSIQPQHF. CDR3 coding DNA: TGTGCCAGCAGTATACATTCGATACAGCCCCAGCATTTT.

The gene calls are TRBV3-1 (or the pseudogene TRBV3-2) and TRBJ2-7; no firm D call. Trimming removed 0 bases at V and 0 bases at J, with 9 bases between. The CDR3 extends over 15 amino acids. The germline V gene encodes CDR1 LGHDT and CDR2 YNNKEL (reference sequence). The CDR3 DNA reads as TGTGCCAGCAGCCAAGATCTCCGCAGCTCCTACGAGCAGTACTTC. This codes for CASSQDLRSSYEQYF.

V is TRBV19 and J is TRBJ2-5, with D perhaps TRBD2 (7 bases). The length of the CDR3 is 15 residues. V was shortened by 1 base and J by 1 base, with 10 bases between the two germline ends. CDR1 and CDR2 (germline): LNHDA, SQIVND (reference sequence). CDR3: CASSIARGGQETQYF. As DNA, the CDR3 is TGTGCCAGTAGTATAGCGAGGGGGGGCCAAGAGACCCAGTACTTC.

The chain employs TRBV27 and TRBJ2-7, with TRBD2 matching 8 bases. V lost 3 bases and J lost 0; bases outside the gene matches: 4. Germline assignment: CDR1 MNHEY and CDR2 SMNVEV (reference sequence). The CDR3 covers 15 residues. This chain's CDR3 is CASSFGGAHSYEQYF. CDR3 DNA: TGTGCCAGCAGTTTCGGGGGGGCCCACTCCTACGAGCAGTACTTC.

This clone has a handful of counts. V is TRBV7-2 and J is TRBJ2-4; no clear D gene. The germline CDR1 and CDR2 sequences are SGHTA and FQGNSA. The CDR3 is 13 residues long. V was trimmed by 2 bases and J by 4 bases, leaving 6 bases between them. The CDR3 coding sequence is TGTGCCAGCAGCTTACTACAGAAAAACATTCAGTACTTC. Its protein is CASSLLQKNIQYF.